This T cell receptor (beta chain) was captured in a study of cytomegalovirus exposure and HLA in healthy donors. Study-wide findings and caveats: In presence/absence analyses, roughly uniform sequencing depth across donors was assumed. A later analysis associated some 18,000 TCR beta sequences with HLA alleles at a 0.05 false discovery rate.

All the people who gave samples were healthy bone marrow donors. Primers included in the PCR were 60 Vbeta and 13 Jbeta primers. TCRdb's copy holds only in-frame clones and misses some; the assay was immunoSEQ multiplex PCR. The sample has about 96,000 clones. Concerning this clone: Its antigen is undetermined.

The CDR3 is 19 amino acids. This clonotype originated in a young woman in good health and CMV-seronegative. The sequencing sample was made of PBMCs. The chain recombines TRBV21-1 with TRBJ1-5; the table's D call, TRBD1, has no DNA check behind it. TRBV21-1 is tagged as a pseudogene. This CDR3 reads CASSPRRRGGTGGGQPQHF. As DNA, the CDR3 is TGTGCCAGCAGCCCACGACGGAGAGGGGGGACAGGGGGCGGTCAGCCCCAGCATTTT.